A selection of T cell receptor beta chains follows, all from one sample in a study of cytomegalovirus exposure and HLA in healthy donors. Data came from immunoSEQ multiplex PCR; TCRdb stores just in-frame clones and leaves some out. The sample contains 150,000 to 200,000 clones, about four fifths of which appear only once. The sequencing input was PBMCs. These receptors were obtained from a girl aged 5 to 17 in good health and CMV-seropositive. CDR3s include the opening cysteine and the closing phenylalanine or tryptophan. D genes are given only for firm matches. Not every row has a clone size; where given, it reads once, few, many or a size class.

cdr3_nt cdr3_aa d_call j_call v_call clone_size
TGTGCCAGCAGCCAAGGAACAGGGGGCGCGGGCTACACCTTC CASSQGTGGAGYTF TRBD1 TRBJ1-2 TRBV4-2 -
TGTGCCAGCAGTTTATCCGGGGGCTCTGGAAACACCATATATTTT CASSLSGGSGNTIYF - TRBJ1-3 TRBV27 -
TGTGCCAGCAGCCCACCCTCAGGGCCCTATGGCTACACCTTC CASSPPSGPYGYTF - TRBJ1-2 TRBV7-9 -
TGTGCCAGCAGACACAGGGGTGCGGGCAATCAGCCCCAGCATTTT CASRHRGAGNQPQHF TRBD1 TRBJ1-5 TRBV6-1 -
TGTGCCAGCAGCCAGAACTACAATGAGCAGTTCTTC CASSQNYNEQFF - TRBJ2-1 TRBV7-6 -
TGTGCCAGCAGAGAGCCGGGACAGGGAAACACCATATATTTT CASREPGQGNTIYF TRBD1 TRBJ1-3 TRBV6-1 -
TGTGCTTCTTCGGGGGGGAACTACGAGCAGTACTTC CASSGGNYEQYF TRBD2 TRBJ2-7 TRBV10-3 -
TGTGCCAGCAGAGCGACCCCGGGACAGGAATACAATGAGCAGTTCTTC CASRATPGQEYNEQFF TRBD1 TRBJ2-1 TRBV7-2 -
TGTGCCAGCAGAGGGGGTCCAGCAACTAATGAAAAACTGTTTTTT CASRGGPATNEKLFF - TRBJ1-4 TRBV6-5 few
TGTGCCAGCAGCGTGGGGGGGGGCGGGCCCTCCTACGAGCAGTACTTC CASSVGGGGPSYEQYF - TRBJ2-7 TRBV9 -
TGTGCTAGTGGTTCCCCCTTTGCCCTCCCGGGAAATGAAAAACTGTTTTTT CASGSPFALPGNEKLFF - TRBJ1-4 TRBV12-5 -
TGTGCCAGCAGCCCGGGTCGAAACTATGGCTACACCTTC CASSPGRNYGYTF - TRBJ1-2 TRBV7-9 -
TGTGCCTGGAGGGGGGGGCAGGCTCCAGCTAACTATGGCTACACCTTC CAWRGGQAPANYGYTF - TRBJ1-2 TRBV30 -
TGTGACGAGCAGGGCCAATTCTCTGGAAACACCATATATTTT CDEQGQFSGNTIYF - TRBJ1-3 TRBV27 -
TGTGCCGGGTCCGAGGGGGGCACAGATACGCAGTATTTT CAGSEGGTDTQYF - TRBJ2-3 TRBV30 -
TGTGCCAGCAGTTCGGACAGGGTGGAGAACATTCAGTACTTC CASSSDRVENIQYF TRBD1 TRBJ2-4 TRBV28 -
TGTGCCAGCAGCCGAGGACAGGTCTACAATGAGCAGTTCTTC CASSRGQVYNEQFF TRBD1 TRBJ2-1 TRBV5-5 few
TGTGCCAGCTCCGGGGGGGCCGGGTCAGATACGCAGTATTTT CASSGGAGSDTQYF TRBD2 TRBJ2-3 TRBV6-4 -
TGTGCCAGCAGCCGGACAGGGGGTTCTGGGGCCAACGTCCTGACTTTC CASSRTGGSGANVLTF TRBD1 TRBJ2-6 TRBV6-4 -
TGTGCCAGCAGGGAAGACAGGGACACTGAAGCTTTCTTT CASREDRDTEAFF TRBD1 TRBJ1-1 TRBV5-4 -
TGCGCCAGCAGCGGGGGGACAGGGTCCGACTACGAGCAGTACTTC CASSGGTGSDYEQYF TRBD1 TRBJ2-7 TRBV5-1 few
TGCGCCAGCAGGCCTGAGACTAGCGGTTTCACCGGGGAGCTGTTTTTT CASRPETSGFTGELFF TRBD2 TRBJ2-2 TRBV4-1 -
TGTGCCAGCTCACCGGGTTCAGGGGAGGGAAACACCATATATTTT CASSPGSGEGNTIYF - TRBJ1-3 TRBV18 -
TGTGCCAGCTCACCAGGACCGGGGATCAGCTACGAGCAGTACTTC CASSPGPGISYEQYF - TRBJ2-7 TRBV18 -
TGTGCCAGCAGCGTAGGACAGGGTGGTTGGTCCGAGCAGTACTTC CASSVGQGGWSEQYF TRBD1 TRBJ2-7 TRBV5-5 -
TGTGCCTGGAATTTCCTTAACGGTGACAGGGTGAACACTGAAGCTTTCTTT CAWNFLNGDRVNTEAFF TRBD1 TRBJ1-1 TRBV30 -
TGTGCCAGCAGCTCGCAGGGAGGGGACACTGAAGCTTTCTTT CASSSQGGDTEAFF - TRBJ1-1 TRBV5-4 -
TGTGCCAGACAAGATCTCCGGGACACCTTC CARQDLRDTF - TRBJ1-2 TRBV2 -
TGCGCCAGCAGCCGGGACTGGGAGACCCAGTACTTC CASSRDWETQYF - TRBJ2-5 TRBV4-1 -
TGTGCCAGCACCTCACTAGCGGGGGGGTCCCACGAGCAGTACTTC CASTSLAGGSHEQYF TRBD2 TRBJ2-7 TRBV7-2 -
TGCGCCAGCAGCTTGGCCGCAGGGATGGGCACTGAAGCTTTCTTT CASSLAAGMGTEAFF - TRBJ1-1 TRBV5-1 -
TGTGCCAGCAGTTCTTACGACAGGGTCCTTGGAAACACCATATATTTT CASSSYDRVLGNTIYF TRBD1 TRBJ1-3 TRBV6-5 -
TGCGCCAGCAGCAGGTCGACTAGCGGCACAGATACGCAGTATTTT CASSRSTSGTDTQYF TRBD2 TRBJ2-3 TRBV5-1 once
TGCAGCGTTGATGGGACAGTCGAGGCCCTCTTC CSVDGTVEALF TRBD1 TRBJ2-1 TRBV29-1 -
TGTGCCAGCAGCCTCGCCCAGGCAGATACGCAGTATTTT CASSLAQADTQYF - TRBJ2-3 TRBV7-2 -
TGTGCCAGCAGCTTCCGGGATTCACCGAACAATGAGCAGTTCTTC CASSFRDSPNNEQFF - TRBJ2-1 TRBV5-4 -
TGTGCCAGCAGCGGGACACAGGGCTACGAGCAGTACTTC CASSGTQGYEQYF - TRBJ2-7 TRBV2 few
TGTGCCAGCCTTGACAGGGGAACCTACAATGAGCAGTTCTTC CASLDRGTYNEQFF TRBD1 TRBJ2-1 TRBV6-1 -
TGCGCCAGCAGCCAAGCTCGTAGCACAGATACGCAGTATTTT CASSQARSTDTQYF - TRBJ2-3 TRBV4-3 -
TGCGCCAGCAGTGCGGGGTTGGACTATGGCTACACCTTC CASSAGLDYGYTF - TRBJ1-2 TRBV10-1 -
TGTGCCAGCAGTTACTCCCACTACCAAGAGACCCAGTACTTC CASSYSHYQETQYF - TRBJ2-5 TRBV6-5 -
TGTGCCAGCAGCCGCATTTTGGGGCCAACTAATGAAAAACTGTTTTTT CASSRILGPTNEKLFF - TRBJ1-4 TRBV4-2 -
TGTGCCAGCAGCCGCCTAACAGATGGCTACACCTTC CASSRLTDGYTF - TRBJ1-2 TRBV6-5 -
TGCGCCAGCAGCCAAAGAAGCGGGGGCTACGAGCAGTACTTC CASSQRSGGYEQYF TRBD2 TRBJ2-7 TRBV4-3 -
TGTGCCAGCAGTTTATCTTCTATAGTAGGACTCTACGAGCAGTACTTC CASSLSSIVGLYEQYF - TRBJ2-7 TRBV27 -
TGTGCCAGCAGTTTTGGGGGGGGCCCCGGTGTGACCGGGGAGCTGTTTTTT CASSFGGGPGVTGELFF - TRBJ2-2 TRBV27 -
TGTGCCAGCAGCTTATTAGGTAGCTCTCCTCAGCAGTTCTTC CASSLLGSSPQQFF - TRBJ2-1 TRBV11-3 -
TGTGCCAGCAGTTCGACAGCTAACTATGGCTACACCTTC CASSSTANYGYTF - TRBJ1-2 TRBV7-9 -
TGTGCCAGAAGGATCAGGGGTTGTGGAGAGACCCAGTACTTC CARRIRGCGETQYF - TRBJ2-5 TRBV7-5 -
TGCGCCAGCAGCCAAGATAGGATGCGGGGCACTGAAGCTTTCTTT CASSQDRMRGTEAFF - TRBJ1-1 TRBV4-3 -
TGTGCCAGCAGCTTAACTGGGGGGGTGGGCACTGAAGCTTTCTTT CASSLTGGVGTEAFF - TRBJ1-1 TRBV7-8 -
TGTGCCAGCAGTGAAGGGAAGTTAGCGGGGGGGGGAAGCAATGAGCAGTTCTTC CASSEGKLAGGGSNEQFF TRBD2 TRBJ2-1 TRBV2 -
TGTGCCAGCAGCTTCACAGGCTCGGGTGAAGCTTTCTTT CASSFTGSGEAFF - TRBJ1-1 TRBV5-5 -
TGTGCCATCGCTACAGGGGTTATAGATACGCAGTATTTT CAIATGVIDTQYF TRBD1 TRBJ2-3 TRBV10-3 -
TGTGCCAGCAGCTCGGGGGTAGCGGGGACCTACGAGCAGTACTTC CASSSGVAGTYEQYF TRBD2 TRBJ2-7 TRBV5-4 -
TGTGCCAGCAGTGTTCCAGGGTACCGCAATCAGCCCCAGCATTTT CASSVPGYRNQPQHF - TRBJ1-5 TRBV2 -
TGTGCCAGCAGCGGACTAGCGGGGGACCAAGAGACCCAGTACTTC CASSGLAGDQETQYF TRBD2 TRBJ2-5 TRBV13 -
TGTGCCAGCAGCTTTCCCCCCCCTAGCACAGATACGCAGTATTTT CASSFPPPSTDTQYF - TRBJ2-3 TRBV5-8 -
TGTGCCAGCAGTGAGAGAGCCCAAGAGACCCAGTACTTC CASSERAQETQYF - TRBJ2-5 TRBV6-1 -